Presented here are 29 T cell receptor beta chains from one specimen sequenced in a study of lymphopenia after photon versus proton radiotherapy. TCRdb's table, derived via immunoSEQ multiplex PCR, lists solely in-frame clones and lacks some. Of approximately 21,000 clones in the sample, around 84% were seen once. The sequenced sample was peripheral blood, obtained from a patient treated with photon-based radiotherapy. All receptors derive from a man between 60 and 70 years old with pancreatic cancer.

The rearrangement joins TRBV7-9 to TRBJ2-7, with 7 bases aligning to TRBD1. The CDR3 totals 13 residues. CDR1 is SEHNR, CDR2 FQNEAQ, per germline (reference sequence). With V trimmed by 8 bases and J by 0 bases, 4 bases remained unmatched. The chain's CDR3 is CASQGDSSYEQYF. The CDR3, as DNA: TGTGCCAGCCAGGGGGACAGCTCCTACGAGCAGTACTTC.

This chain connects TRBV25-1 to TRBJ2-6; the D gene is possibly TRBD1 (5 bases). The CDR3 runs 18 residues. The V gene's germline CDR1 is MGHDK and CDR2 SYGVNS. V was pared by 5 bases and J by 5 bases, with 22 bases between. CDR3 DNA sequence: TGTGCCAGCAGTTGTATCAAAACTGGACAAAGTCGGGCCAACGTCCTGACTTTC. It yields the protein CASSCIKTGQSRANVLTF.

This chain's CDR3 is CASSLGSYGYTF. DNA for the CDR3: TGTGCCAGCAGCTTGGGGTCGTATGGCTACACCTTC. The chain recombines TRBV5-5 with TRBJ1-2; no clear D. The germline V gene encodes CDR1 SGHKS and CDR2 YYEKEE (reference sequence). This CDR3 is 12 amino acids long. Trimming cost V 0 bases and J 5 bases, with 5 bases left between them. The complete variable domain, with remaining parts taken from reference TRBV5-5 and TRBJ1-2, reads DAGVTQSPTHLIKTRGQQVTLRCSPISGHKSVSWYQQVLGQGPQFIFQYYEKEERGRGNFPDRFSARQFPNYSSELNVNALLLGDSALYLCASSLGSYGYTFGSGTRLTVV.

The chain has TRBV2 and TRBJ1-2; 9 bases are a match to TRBD1. From germline, CDR1 is SNHLY and CDR2 FYNNEI. The trim removed 7 bases at V and 8 bases at J, leaving 11 bases unmatched. The CDR3 spans 14 residues. CDR3 loop: CASTATGQGTGYTF. CDR3 nucleotides: TGTGCCAGCACTGCAACTGGACAGGGGACAGGCTACACCTTC.

The rearrangement uses TRBV21-1 and TRBJ2-7; the DNA was not compared with TRBD2, the D call given in the table. TRBV21-1 is a documented pseudogene. The CDR3 consists of 14 residues. The CDR3 nucleotides are TGTGCCAGCACCGGACTAGCGGGGACCTACGAGCAGTACTTC. Its translation is CASTGLAGTYEQYF.

This chain joins TRBV19 and TRBJ2-3, with D perhaps TRBD2 (6 bases). The CDR3 spans 11 residues. Trimming took off 6 bases at V and 6 bases at J, with 7 bases between the two ends. Germline CDR1 LNHDA, CDR2 SQIVND (reference sequence). CDR3 in amino acids: CASSRGDTQYF. The CDR3 bases are TGTGCCAGTAGCCGGGGGGATACGCAGTATTTT.

The rearrangement joins TRBV5-1 to TRBJ1-4; D is uncertain. CDR1 SGHRS and CDR2 YFSETQ come from the germline V gene. Trimming pared 1 base from V and 1 base from J, leaving 5 bases between. The CDR3 loop spans 14 amino acids. The CDR3 bases are TGCGCCAGCAGCTTGCTCGGAACTAATGAAAAACTGTTTTTT. Encoded protein: CASSLLGTNEKLFF.

The chain recombines TRBV6-1 with TRBJ2-7; D ambiguous. Germline V gene sequence: CDR1 MNHNS, CDR2 SASEGT. The CDR3 consists of 11 residues. V lost 4 bases and J lost 3, with 4 bases in between. The CDR3 DNA reads as TGTGCCAGCAGTGCCGGCTACGAGCAGTACTTC. Protein sequence: CASSAGYEQYF.

The V and J genes are TRBV28 and TRBJ2-5; possible D gene TRBD1, 6 bases. Trimming pared 3 bases from V and 6 bases from J, leaving 11 bases between. From germline, CDR1 is MDHEN and CDR2 SYDVKM. The CDR3 is made up of 13 amino acids. The CDR3 region is CASSFTTGKTQYF. The CDR3 bases are TGTGCCAGCAGTTTTACAACAGGGAAGACCCAGTACTTC. The whole variable domain, remainder taken from reference TRBV28 and TRBJ2-5, is DVKVTQSSRYLVKRTGEKVFLECVQDMDHENMFWYRQDPGLGLRLIYFSYDVKMKEKGDIPEGYSVSREKKERFSLILESASTNQTSMYLCASSFTTGKTQYFGPGTRLLVL.

The V and J genes are TRBV7-6 and TRBJ2-1; possible D gene TRBD1, 5 bases. Per the germline V gene, CDR1 is SGHVS and CDR2 is FNYEAQ. V was cut by 2 bases and J by 3 bases, with 17 bases left in between. The CDR3 has 17 amino acids. CDR3 nucleotides: TGTGCCAGCAGCTTAATAGACAGTTTGAATCGCTACAATGAGCAGTTCTTC. This gives the protein CASSLIDSLNRYNEQFF. Using reference TRBV7-6 and TRBJ2-1 for the parts outside the CDR3, the full variable domain is GAGVSQSPRYKVTKRGQDVALRCDPISGHVSLYWYRQALGQGPEFLTYFNYEAQQDKSGLPNDRFSAERPEGSISTLTIQRTEQRDSAMYRCASSLIDSLNRYNEQFFGPGTRLTVL.

The J gene is TRBJ2-1, the V gene TRBV27; 7 bases agree with TRBD2. The CDR3 contains 17 residues. CDR1 is MNHEY and CDR2 is SMNVEV in the germline V gene (reference sequence). The ends lost 5 bases at V and 6 bases at J; junction bases unmatched: 16. The CDR3 DNA sequence: TGTGCCAGCAGTCCCGCCCTTTTAAACCGGGAGGCCAATGAGCAGTTCTTC. It encodes CASSPALLNREANEQFF.

The chain couples TRBV13 to TRBJ2-3; D not resolved. Germline V gene data show CDR1 as PRHDT and CDR2 as FYEKMQ (reference sequence). V lost 1 base, J lost 6 bases, and 5 bases lay in between. The CDR3 contains 12 residues. CDR3 amino acids: CASSLVHDTQYF. DNA for the CDR3: TGTGCCAGCAGCTTAGTTCACGATACGCAGTATTTT.

The CDR3 DNA sequence: TGTGCCAGCAGCTACCCAGGGAGAGGGTACGAGCAGTACTTC. As protein: CASSYPGRGYEQYF. V and J are TRBV7-9 and TRBJ2-7, with D possibly being TRBD1 or TRBD2 (5 bases each). Germline values: CDR1 SEHNR, CDR2 FQNEAQ (reference sequence). The CDR3 has 14 amino acids. V lost 4 bases to trimming and J lost 4 bases, with 14 bases between them.

The chain is built from TRBV19 and TRBJ2-3; 8 bases align to TRBD2. CDR1 and CDR2 from the germline V gene are LNHDA and SQIVND (reference sequence). CDR3 size: 12 residues. The trim removed 11 bases at V and 7 bases at J, leaving 8 bases unmatched. CDR3 sequence: CAVGLDSNTQYF. The CDR3, as DNA: TGTGCCGTGGGACTAGATAGCAATACGCAGTATTTT.

The V and J genes are TRBV4-2 and TRBJ1-1; 8 nucleotides line up with TRBD1. The CDR3 sequence is 15 residues long. Germline V gene lookup returns CDR1 LGHNA and CDR2 YNFKEQ. V shed 3 bases and J 1 base; nucleotides not matched to a gene: 4. CDR3 in DNA: TGTGCCAGCAGCCAGACAGGGGTAGGGAACACTGAAGCTTTCTTT. It encodes CASSQTGVGNTEAFF.

The gene calls are TRBV29-1 and TRBJ1-1; the D gene is possibly TRBD1 (5 bases). The germline V gene encodes CDR1 SQVTM and CDR2 ANQGSEA. V lost 5 bases, J lost 0 bases, and 16 bases lay in between. The CDR3 runs 15 residues. This chain's CDR3 is CSVSSGWGMNTEAFF. For the CDR3, the DNA is TGCAGCGTTTCCTCCGGATGGGGGATGAACACTGAAGCTTTCTTT.

The chain combines TRBV7-3 with TRBJ2-7; D remains ambiguous. This CDR3 contains 13 residues. The germline CDR1 and CDR2 sequences are SGHTA and FQGTGA. The ends were cut back, 5 bases at V and 6 bases at J, with 14 bases in the middle. For the CDR3, the DNA is TGTGCCAGCAGCGTTAAAAAGGGCGGCGAGCAGTACTTC. This sequence encodes CASSVKKGGEQYF.

The rearrangement uses TRBV14 and TRBJ2-7; D remains unclear. In germline, CDR1 is SGHDN, CDR2 FVKESK. Trimming shortened V by 3 bases and J by 3 bases, and 18 bases separated the two germline ends. The CDR3 spans 16 residues. This chain's CDR3 is CASSQHMSYNDYEQYF. The CDR3 bases are TGTGCCAGCAGCCAGCACATGAGCTATAATGACTACGAGCAGTACTTC.

The V gene is TRBV5-6, the J gene TRBJ2-6, with TRBD1 as a possible D gene (6 bases). The CDR3 consists of 17 residues. Germline lookup yields CDR1 SGHDT and CDR2 YYEEEE. V shed 0 bases and J shed 0 bases, with 10 bases lying between them. The CDR3 spells CASSLERGGSGANVLTF. The CDR3 DNA follows: TGTGCCAGCAGCTTGGAAAGAGGGGGCTCTGGGGCCAACGTCCTGACTTTC. The full variable domain, rest sourced from reference TRBV5-6 and TRBJ2-6, is DAGVTQSPTHLIKTRGQQVTLRCSPKSGHDTVSWYQQALGQGPQFIFQYYEEEERQRGNFPDRFSGHQFPNYSSELNVNALLLGDSALYLCASSLERGGSGANVLTFGAGSRLTVL.

The chain links TRBV11-2 to TRBJ2-5, with 12 bases identical to TRBD2. Unmatched junction bases numbered 3, after V lost 0 bases and J lost 4 bases. The CDR3 has 16 amino acids. CDR1 and CDR2 from the germline V gene are SGHAT and FQNNGV. CDR3 region: CASSLDLAGGRETQYF. In DNA, the CDR3 is TGTGCCAGCAGCTTAGATCTAGCGGGGGGGCGAGAGACCCAGTACTTC.

The chain's CDR3 is CASSLGLESSYNSPLHF. The CDR3 nucleotides are TGTGCCAGCAGCTTGGGTTTGGAAAGCTCCTATAATTCACCCCTCCACTTT. V and J are TRBV5-6 and TRBJ1-6; D remains unclear. Germline V gives CDR1 SGHDT, CDR2 YYEEEE. V shed 0 bases and J shed 0 bases, with 10 bases lying between them. The length of the CDR3 is 17 residues.

The chain carries TRBV30 and TRBJ1-4; 7 bases are a match to TRBD1. CDR1 and CDR2 (germline): GTSNPN, SVGIG (reference sequence). V was clipped by 1 base and J by 5 bases; unmatched bases: 10. This CDR3 comprises 16 residues. The chain's CDR3 is CAWSGGPGQINEKLFF. As DNA, the CDR3 is TGTGCCTGGAGTGGGGGGCCGGGACAGATAAATGAAAAACTGTTTTTT.

J is TRBJ2-1 and V is TRBV10-1; 13 bases agree with TRBD2. The CDR3 totals 15 residues. The germline CDR1 and CDR2 sequences are WNHNN and SYGVQD (reference sequence). Germline trimming cut 5 bases from V and 9 bases from J; bases unmatched to any gene: 7. CDR3 in amino acids: CASSLTSGGLVEQFF. In nucleotides, the CDR3 is TGCGCCAGCAGTCTGACTAGCGGGGGGTTAGTTGAGCAGTTCTTC.

The chain employs TRBV2 and TRBJ1-5; perhaps TRBD1 as D (6 bases). This CDR3 spans 13 amino acids. Trimming took off 5 bases at V and 7 bases at J, with 12 bases between the two ends. The germline CDR1 and CDR2 sequences are SNHLY and FYNNEI. CDR3 in DNA: TGTGCCAGCAGTTACAGGGTAGGGCAGCCCCAGCATTTT. It yields the protein CASSYRVGQPQHF.

CDR3 coding DNA: TGTGCCAGCAGCTTGTTGGGGGACACCGGGGAGCTGTTTTTT. This sequence encodes CASSLLGDTGELFF. This chain links TRBV5-8 with TRBJ2-2, with D perhaps matching TRBD1 or TRBD2 (5 bases each). The germline V and J ends were trimmed by 1 base and 3 bases, with 7 bases remaining between them. CDR1 and CDR2 (germline): SGHTS, YDEGEE. The CDR3 loop spans 14 amino acids.

The chain links TRBV30 to TRBJ1-3; no clear D gene. The V gene's germline CDR1 is GTSNPN and CDR2 SVGIG (reference sequence). Between the trimmed V and J ends, which lost 1 base and 7 bases, there was a span of 8 bases. The CDR3 has 12 residues. This CDR3 is CAWSDLRNTIYF. The CDR3 coding sequence is TGTGCCTGGAGTGACCTACGGAACACCATATATTTT.

The rearrangement joins TRBV7-3 to TRBJ1-3, with TRBD1 as a possible D gene (6 bases). Germline V gives CDR1 SGHTA, CDR2 FQGTGA. V shed 5 bases and J shed 3 bases, with 14 bases lying between them. This CDR3 region has 15 residues. This CDR3 reads CASSIAGGDGNTIYF. CDR3 nucleotide sequence: TGTGCCAGCAGCATCGCCGGGGGCGATGGAAACACCATATATTTT.

The chain links TRBV5-1 to TRBJ2-2; D gene uncertain. The CDR3 covers 13 residues. The germline V gene encodes CDR1 SGHRS and CDR2 YFSETQ. Trimming stripped 1 base from V and 5 bases from J, with 6 bases between. CDR3 loop: CASSLQETGELFF. The CDR3 DNA sequence: TGCGCCAGCAGCTTGCAGGAAACCGGGGAGCTGTTTTTT.

This chain uses TRBV6-1 with TRBJ1-1, with no clear D. The ends were cut back, 7 bases at V and 0 bases at J, with 6 bases in the middle. The CDR3 has 12 amino acids. Looked up from germline, CDR1 is MNHNS and CDR2 is SASEGT. CDR3 region: CASIFLNTEAFF. The CDR3 DNA reads as TGTGCCAGCATCTTTTTGAACACTGAAGCTTTCTTT.